This TCR beta chain was found in a study of radiation and T cells in renal cell carcinoma. Study information: Nephrectomy followed 15 Gy stereotactic body radiation by 4 weeks.

As concerns this clone: What it binds is unknown.

Study-wide findings and caveats: Pretreatment tumor biopsies were lacking, so baseline clonotypes are unknown. From baseline, blood top tumor clonotypes peaked at 2 weeks post-radiation.

This table comes from immunoSEQ multiplex PCR, and its TCRdb copy is limited to in-frame clones, with some not included. Seen here are approximately 120,000 clones, 81% observed once, and the top ten hold roughly 6%. Specified time point: blood 2 weeks post-SBRT. Treatment of the sample: 15 Gy SBRT to primary tumor, nephrectomy 4 weeks later. After SBRT, blood was collected at 2 and 4 weeks, plus baseline. Trimming took off 5 bases at V and 7 bases at J, with 15 bases between the two ends. CDR1 and CDR2 from the germline V gene are SGHTA and FQGNSA. This CDR3 is built from 14 residues. This chain joins TRBV7-2 and TRBJ2-1; D is possibly TRBD2 (6 bases). Sequenced here: blood, sampled from a patient whose treatment included radiotherapy and nephrectomy. The origin of this receptor is a man aged 50-59 years with renal cell carcinoma. The DNA for the CDR3 is TGTGCCAGCAGCCAAATACGTCTAGCGAATGAGCAGTTCTTC. It codes for CASSQIRLANEQFF.